These 17 T cell receptor beta chains originate from one sample sequenced in a study of OX40 agonist ivuxolimab in advanced cancers. Measured with immunoSEQ multiplex PCR; TCRdb has only the in-frame clones, and not every one. Of 55,000 to 70,000 clones in the sample, around 81% are singletons; the top ten hold 3.7%. Sequences were derived from CD4+ or CD8+ T cells sorted from blood, sampled in a trial of the OX40 agonist ivuxolimab. The source is an adult with an advanced solid tumor such as melanoma, head and neck, liver or kidney cancer.

This clone was counted a single time. V and J are TRBV4-3 and TRBJ1-1, with D unresolved. This CDR3 comprises 13 residues. The germline V gene encodes CDR1 LGHNA and CDR2 YSLEER. V was pared by 2 bases and J by 5 bases, with 9 bases between. The CDR3 spells CASSQILGTEAFF. As DNA, the CDR3 is TGCGCCAGCAGCCAAATCCTGGGGACTGAAGCTTTCTTT.

The table lists this clone with a count of one. The chain joins TRBV18 to TRBJ1-1; D may be TRBD1 (6 bases). The V and J ends lost 2 bases and 1 base respectively, with 17 bases between them. The germline CDR1 and CDR2 sequences are KGHSH and LQKENI. This CDR3 contains 17 residues. The CDR3 is CASSPIPTGPENTEAFF. The CDR3 DNA sequence: TGTGCCAGCTCACCAATCCCGACAGGACCTGAGAACACTGAAGCTTTCTTT.

The rearrangement links TRBV6-6 to TRBJ2-7; 10 bases are shared with TRBD1. The junction had 8 bases not matched to a gene; V was cut back by 4 bases and J by 5 bases. Germline V gene data show CDR1 as MNHNY and CDR2 as SVGAGI (reference sequence). The CDR3 sequence is 15 residues long. The CDR3 spells CASSSWDRGGHEQYF. The CDR3 DNA sequence: TGTGCCAGCAGTTCCTGGGACAGGGGTGGGCACGAGCAGTACTTC.

This chain uses TRBV5-4 with TRBJ2-5, with 7 bases matching TRBD2. The CDR3 length is 14 residues. Unmatched junction bases numbered 9, after V lost 7 bases and J lost 3 bases. From germline, CDR1 is SGHNT and CDR2 YYREEE (reference sequence). In DNA form, the CDR3 reads TGTGCCAGCGGGTCGGGGAGGGCAGAAGAGACCCAGTACTTC. It is translated as CASGSGRAEETQYF. Variable domain in full (rest from reference TRBV5-4 and TRBJ2-5): ETGVTQSPTHLIKTRGQQVTLRCSSQSGHNTVSWYQQALGQGPQFIFQYYREEENGRGNFPPRFSGLQFPNYSSELNVNALELDDSALYLCASGSGRAEETQYFGPGTRLLVL.

This clone was recorded once. This chain links TRBV10-2 with TRBJ2-7; the D call may be TRBD1 or TRBD2 (6 bases each). The CDR3 loop spans 14 amino acids. CDR1 and CDR2 (germline): WSHSY, SAAADI. With 0 bases removed from V and 7 bases from J, the gap between germline ends came to 13 bases. The CDR3 is CASSESRRGLEQYF. CDR3 bases: TGCGCCAGCAGTGAGTCCCGGAGGGGGTTGGAGCAGTACTTC.

The chain uses TRBV27 and TRBJ2-7; weak D call: TRBD2 (5 bases). The CDR3 sequence is 14 residues long. Per the germline V gene, CDR1 is MNHEY and CDR2 is SMNVEV (reference sequence). V lost 6 bases and J 4 bases, leaving 16 bases between the germline ends. The chain's CDR3 is CASSPVGAAYEQYF. The CDR3 coding sequence is TGTGCCAGCAGCCCCGTGGGAGCCGCATACGAGCAGTACTTC.

The chain employs TRBV11-3 and TRBJ1-2; TRBD1 is a possible D gene (6 bases). This CDR3 is built from 16 residues. V was cut by 0 bases and J by 4 bases, with 15 bases left in between. Germline lookup yields CDR1 SGHNT and CDR2 YENEEA. The CDR3 coding sequence is TGTGCCAGCAGCTTAGAGGGCAGGGGTTCCGCCTATGGCTACACCTTC. It yields the protein CASSLEGRGSAYGYTF.

This clone occurred a few times. The chain has TRBV7-9 and TRBJ1-1; 7 nucleotides line up with TRBD1. CDR1 SEHNR and CDR2 FQNEAQ come from the germline V gene (reference sequence). CDR3 length: 15 residues. Losses at the gene ends were 3 bases for V and 6 bases for J; bases not matched to a gene: 10. CDR3 DNA sequence: TGTGCCAGCAGCTTTGCCCTGACAGGGCAACCTGAAGCTTTCTTT. Translation: CASSFALTGQPEAFF. The full variable domain, completed using reference TRBV7-9 and TRBJ1-1, is DTGVSQNPRHKITKRGQNVTFRCDPISEHNRLYWYRQTLGQGPEFLTYFQNEAQLEKSRLLSDRFSAERPKGSFSTLEIQRTEQGDSAMYLCASSFALTGQPEAFFGQGTRLTVV.

The V call is TRBV30, the J call TRBJ2-2, with D possibly matching TRBD1 (6 bases). This CDR3 has 13 residues. The V end was cut by 8 bases, the J end by 1 base, with 11 bases between. Germline assignment: CDR1 GTSNPN and CDR2 SVGIG (reference sequence). The CDR3 reads CAGRTENTGELFF. CDR3 sequence (DNA): TGTGCCGGACGGACAGAGAACACCGGGGAGCTGTTTTTT.

The chain combines TRBV27 with TRBJ1-6; 8 bases line up with TRBD1. V trimming: 3 bases; J trimming: 13 bases; junction bases outside the gene matches: 8. The CDR3 is made up of 14 amino acids. CDR1 is MNHEY and CDR2 is SMNVEV in the germline V gene (reference sequence). CDR3 DNA sequence: TGTGCCAGCAGTTTGGCAGGGGGCGCCATCCCCCTCCACTTT. The encoded protein is CASSLAGGAIPLHF.

V is TRBV30 and J is TRBJ2-2, with D unclear. V was pared by 4 bases and J by 0 bases, with 9 bases between. The CDR3 is made up of 14 amino acids. The V gene's germline CDR1 is GTSNPN and CDR2 SVGIG (reference sequence). The CDR3 DNA is TGTGCCTGGAAGAGGCGACCGAACACCGGGGAGCTGTTTTTT. Translation: CAWKRRPNTGELFF. The variable domain in full, with the rest retrieved from reference TRBV30 and TRBJ2-2, is SQTIHQWPATLVQPVGSPLSLECTVEGTSNPNLYWYRQAAGRGLQLLFYSVGIGQISSEVPQNLSASRPQDRQFILSSKKLLLSDSGFYLCAWKRRPNTGELFFGEGSRLTVL.

The chain is built from TRBV28 and TRBJ2-5; D call uncertain. CDR3 length: 16 residues. Trimming took 3 bases from V and 5 from J, leaving 19 bases between them. The V gene's germline CDR1 is MDHEN and CDR2 SYDVKM. CDR3: CASSLSPLNVWETQYF. In DNA, the CDR3 is TGTGCCAGCAGTTTGTCACCCTTAAACGTATGGGAGACCCAGTACTTC.

This clone was recorded only once. CDR3 sequence reads: CASSVGVLSEQFF. In nucleotides, the CDR3 is TGTGCCAGCAGCGTAGGGGTTCTTAGCGAGCAGTTCTTC. The chain employs TRBV9 and TRBJ2-1, with no clear D. The CDR3 runs 13 residues. V shed 0 bases and J shed 10 bases, with 11 bases lying between them. The germline V gene encodes CDR1 SGDLS and CDR2 YYNGEE.

V usage is TRBV6-6 and J usage is TRBJ2-2, with 9 nucleotides matching TRBD1. V lost 7 bases to trimming and J lost 6 bases; unmatched junction nucleotides: 6. The germline V gene has CDR1 MNHNY and CDR2 SVGAGI (reference sequence). The CDR3 runs to 14 residues. CDR3 sequence: CASNRGQGSGELFF. The CDR3 coding sequence is TGTGCCAGCAACCGAGGACAGGGGTCCGGGGAGCTGTTTTTT.

This chain links TRBV28 with TRBJ2-3, with 9 bases matching TRBD1. Germline CDR1 reads MDHEN; CDR2 reads SYDVKM. With 8 bases clipped from V and 6 bases from J, the junction kept 6 bases outside the gene matches. The CDR3 runs 13 residues. The CDR3 sequence is CASRLGTGDTQYF. The DNA for the CDR3 is TGTGCCAGCCGACTCGGGACAGGGGATACGCAGTATTTT.

The rearrangement joins TRBV4-2 to TRBJ2-1, with TRBD2 identical over 9 bases. Looked up from germline, CDR1 is LGHNA and CDR2 is YNFKEQ. CDR3 length: 12 residues. V shed 5 bases, J shed 12 bases, and the junction held 5 bases outside the gene matches. In DNA form, the CDR3 reads TGTGCCAGCAGCTTTAGCGGGAGCCGGCAGTTCTTC. This gives the protein CASSFSGSRQFF.

This clone was seen a handful of times. V is TRBV5-1 and J is TRBJ1-2; possibly TRBD1 for D (6 bases). CDR3 length equals 14 residues. The V and J ends lost 0 bases and 7 bases respectively, with 13 bases between them. Germline V gene lookup returns CDR1 SGHRS and CDR2 YFSETQ. The CDR3 DNA sequence: TGCGCCAGCAGCTTGGGGGCAGGGGTAGGTGGCTACACCTTC. This encodes CASSLGAGVGGYTF. The full variable domain, rest sourced from reference TRBV5-1 and TRBJ1-2, is KAGVTQTPRYLIKTRGQQVTLSCSPISGHRSVSWYQQTPGQGLQFLFEYFSETQRNKGNFPGRFSGRQFSNSRSEMNVSTLELGDSALYLCASSLGAGVGGYTFGSGTRLTVV.